One T cell receptor beta chain is described in this entry. Its antigen is undetermined. This sample is part of a study of tumor-infiltrating lymphocytes in primary liver carcinoma. Blood RNA originated from unsorted whole blood, with germline DNA additionally extracted. From around 520 ng of total RNA, TCR beta-specific cDNA was reverse-transcribed using a constant-region primer. ARM-PCR was slightly modified, and three nested multiplex PCR rounds with it gave rise to the TCR beta libraries. Rounds one and two of PCR, each of 10 cycles, were primed with TRBV1-TRBV30 forward primers and a C-beta reverse primer. TCRdb re-called the multiplex PCR reads with MiXCR, one entry per CDR3 protein. The data show 300,000 to 350,000 distinct CDR3 sequences, less than 65% seen once. Germline CDR1 MNHNS, CDR2 SASEGT. V was cut by 2 bases and J by 5 bases, with 6 bases left in between. The CDR3 has 13 amino acids.

Study-wide findings and caveats: Between tumor regions, pairs overlapped more than tumor-adjacent and tumor-blood pairs did.

The clonotype was recovered from a man between 40 and 49 years old with primary liver carcinoma and hepatitis B virus infection. J is TRBJ2-2 and V is TRBV6-1; D is undetermined. The material sequenced was peripheral blood. The CDR3 DNA reads TGTGCCAGCAGTGAACGGTGGACCGGGGAGCTGTTTTTT. It specifies CASSERWTGELFF.